The clone carrying this T cell receptor beta chain came up many times. This record belongs to a study of T cells after yellow fever vaccination. This CDR3 spans 15 amino acids. Trimming left V 3 bases short and J 5 bases short, with 17 bases between. Overall study results and limits: A secondary response was less intense yet reached its peak sooner, at day 5 versus 15.

Universal primer sites and UMIs were introduced during 5'RACE template-switching synthesis of TCR cDNA. MiXCR, run by TCRdb on the 5' RACE reads, gives a single entry per CDR3 protein. The sample holds more than 35,000 distinct CDR3 sequences, roughly 7% seen once. The sequences come from CD8+ T cells not binding an NS4B(214-222) dextramer, sorted from PBMCs, collected 45 days after the yellow fever booster vaccination. This chain uses TRBV12-3 or TRBV12-4 with TRBJ2-7; possible D gene TRBD2, 6 bases. The receptor was derived from a man aged 25 to 40 who received the YFV17D yellow fever vaccine. The CDR3 DNA sequence: TGTGCCAGCAGTTTGGGGCCCCGGGGGATTCACGAGCAGTACTTC. Residues: CASSLGPRGIHEQYF.